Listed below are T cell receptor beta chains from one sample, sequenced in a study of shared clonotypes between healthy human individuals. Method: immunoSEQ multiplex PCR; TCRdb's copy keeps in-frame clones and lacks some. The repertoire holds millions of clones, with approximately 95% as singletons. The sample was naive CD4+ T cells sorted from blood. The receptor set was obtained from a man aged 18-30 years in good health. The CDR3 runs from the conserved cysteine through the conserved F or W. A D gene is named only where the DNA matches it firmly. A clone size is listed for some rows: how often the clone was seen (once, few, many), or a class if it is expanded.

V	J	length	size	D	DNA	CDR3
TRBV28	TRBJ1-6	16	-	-	TGTGCCAGCAGTTTAAGGCAGGCCCCAAGCTCATCACCCCTCCACTTT	CASSLRQAPSSSPLHF
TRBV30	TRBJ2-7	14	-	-	TGTGCCTGGAAAGAGATGGGCACCTCCTACGAGCAGTACTTC	CAWKEMGTSYEQYF
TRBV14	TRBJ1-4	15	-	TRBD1	TGTGCCAGCAGCCCTAGACAGGGTGGGAACGAAAAACTGTTTTTT	CASSPRQGGNEKLFF
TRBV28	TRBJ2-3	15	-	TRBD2	TGTGCCAGCAGCCCTAGCGGGGGGCGCACAGATACGCAGTATTTT	CASSPSGGRTDTQYF
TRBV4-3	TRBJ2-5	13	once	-	TGCGCCAGCAGCCAAGAACTCTCTGAGACCCAGTACTTC	CASSQELSETQYF
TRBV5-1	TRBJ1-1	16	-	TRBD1	TGCGCCAGCAGCTTGACCGGACAGGGTCGGTACACTGAAGCTTTCTTT	CASSLTGQGRYTEAFF
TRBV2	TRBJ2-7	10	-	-	TGTGCCAGCAGCGACTACGAGCAGTACTTC	CASSDYEQYF
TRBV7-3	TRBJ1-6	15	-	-	TGTGCCGTCGTAACACCTATGTACCTCAATTCACCCCTCCACTTT	CAVVTPMYLNSPLHF
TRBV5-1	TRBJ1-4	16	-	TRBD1	TGCGCCAGCAGCTCCGGGACAGGGGTGTCTAATGAAAAACTGTTTTTT	CASSSGTGVSNEKLFF
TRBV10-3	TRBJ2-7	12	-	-	TGTGCCATCAGTGAGAACAGGTACGAGCAGTACTTC	CAISENRYEQYF
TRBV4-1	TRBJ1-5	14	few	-	TGCGCCAGCAGCCAAGAAGCGGGGGGTCAGCCCCAGCATTTT	CASSQEAGGQPQHF
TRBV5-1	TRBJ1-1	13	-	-	TGCGCCAGCAGCTTAAGAGAGAACACTGAAGCTTTCTTT	CASSLRENTEAFF
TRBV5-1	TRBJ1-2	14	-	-	TGCGCCAGCAGCTTGGGGCAGGATAACTATGGCTACACCTTC	CASSLGQDNYGYTF
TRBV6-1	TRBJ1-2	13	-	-	TGTGCCAGCAGTCGAGAGGTAGACTATGGCTACACCTTC	CASSREVDYGYTF
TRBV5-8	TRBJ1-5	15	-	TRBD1	TGTGCCAGCAGCACGGGACAGCCGGACAATCAGCCCCAGCTTTTT	CASSTGQPDNQPQLF